This TCR beta chain was obtained from a study of control samples from healthy donors and cancer patients. CDR3 length: 13 residues. Germline V lookup: CDR1 SGHDT, CDR2 YYEEEE. Trimming pared 5 bases from V and 2 bases from J, leaving 10 bases between. Only in-frame clones appear in the TCRdb table, and some are missing; sequencing was by immunoSEQ multiplex PCR. The table records 85,000 to 110,000 clones, 80% to 90% of them present only once. This clone was seen a few times. Material: PBMCs. The V gene is TRBV5-6, the J gene TRBJ1-2, with D possibly being TRBD1 (6 bases). This clonotype originated in a man aged 55 to 70 with lung cancer. CDR3 in DNA: TGTGCCAGCAGTCTTGACAGGAACTATGGCTACACCTTC. Translated, it gives CASSLDRNYGYTF.